The T cell receptor beta chain described here comes from a study of T cell responses to AZD1222 COVID-19 vaccine. Study results and caveats: Sampling captured repertoires only after the peak T cell response.

Concerning this clone: Antigen: not known.

The CDR3 is 11 amino acids. The V and J ends lost 3 bases and 8 bases respectively, with 7 bases between them. The germline CDR1 and CDR2 sequences are MDHEN and SYDVKM. Sequencing used immunoSEQ multiplex PCR; TCRdb keeps in-frame clones, though not all of them. This sample yields 150,000 or so clones, of which 70% to 90% are seen a single time; roughly 4.7% belongs to the top ten. The TCR originated in an adult in good health. The source was peripheral blood, collected on day 0 of AZD1222 vaccination. The J gene is TRBJ1-2, the V gene TRBV28; no reliable D call. The CDR3: CASSFKGGYTF. The CDR3 DNA reads as TGTGCCAGCAGTTTCAAAGGGGGCTACACCTTC.